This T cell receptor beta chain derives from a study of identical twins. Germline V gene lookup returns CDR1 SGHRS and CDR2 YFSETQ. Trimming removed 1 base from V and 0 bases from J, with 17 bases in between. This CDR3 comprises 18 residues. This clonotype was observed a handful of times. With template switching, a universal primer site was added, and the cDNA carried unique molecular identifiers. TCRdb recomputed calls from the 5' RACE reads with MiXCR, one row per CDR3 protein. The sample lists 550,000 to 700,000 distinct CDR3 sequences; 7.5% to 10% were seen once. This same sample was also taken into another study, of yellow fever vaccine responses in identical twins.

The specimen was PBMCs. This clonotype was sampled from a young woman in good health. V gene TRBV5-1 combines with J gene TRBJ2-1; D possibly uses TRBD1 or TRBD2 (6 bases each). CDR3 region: CASSLQGLGGGSYNEQFF. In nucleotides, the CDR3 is TGCGCCAGCAGCTTGCAGGGGCTCGGAGGGGGCTCCTACAATGAGCAGTTCTTC.